This T cell receptor beta chain was sequenced in a study of vaccination and CD4 T cells after COVID-19. Study-wide background: Convalescent donors: six male, four female; seven Caucasian, two Asian, one multiracial, two Hispanic.

This CDR3 is built from 15 residues. Germline values: CDR1 MNHNS, CDR2 SASEGT. Trimming took 4 bases from V and 5 from J, leaving 16 bases between them. The Oncomine TCR Beta short-read assay was applied to DNA of cultured CD4+ T cells. TCRdb fed the PCR reads into MiXCR, producing one record per CDR3 protein. The sample records about 14,000 distinct CDR3 sequences, more than 65% being singletons. A remark on this clonotype: Its target is unknown.

Treatment here: approximately 9-day PBMC culture with coronavirus spike peptide pools or control peptides (ViraFEST assay). ViraFEST expanded antigen-specific T cells with peptide pools, then sequenced TCRs. The sample in question was CD4+ T cells from blood, cultured in vitro, obtained after SARS-CoV-2 vaccination. The clonotype was recovered from a human donor who received a COVID-19 vaccine. The gene calls are TRBV6-1 and TRBJ2-3; D possibly corresponds to TRBD1 (5 bases). The CDR3 sequence is CASSGYNPQGDTQYF. CDR3 in DNA: TGTGCCAGCAGTGGATACAACCCCCAGGGAGATACGCAGTATTTT.